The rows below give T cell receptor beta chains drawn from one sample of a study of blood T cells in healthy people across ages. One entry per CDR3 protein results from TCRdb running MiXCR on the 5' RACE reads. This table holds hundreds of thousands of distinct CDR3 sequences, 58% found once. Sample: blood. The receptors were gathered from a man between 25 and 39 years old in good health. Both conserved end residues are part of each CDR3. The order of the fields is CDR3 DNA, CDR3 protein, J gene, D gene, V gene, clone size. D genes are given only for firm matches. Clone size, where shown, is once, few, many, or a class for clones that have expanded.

TGTGCCATCAGTGCTTCTAGTAGCGGGAGCGGGGAGACCCAGTACTTC CAISASSSGSGETQYF TRBJ2-5 TRBD2 TRBV10-3 once
TGCGCCAGCAGCTTGGAGGGGGGAAAGGAGACCCAGTACTTC CASSLEGGKETQYF TRBJ2-5 NA TRBV5-1 few
TGTGCCAGCAGTGAAGAACATAGAGTGGCCCAGTACTTC CASSEEHRVAQYF TRBJ2-7 NA TRBV6-1 NA
TGTGCCAGCAGCAGCCGATCCGGGACTTTCTCCTACGAGCAGTACTTC CASSSRSGTFSYEQYF TRBJ2-7 NA TRBV13 few
TGTGCCAGCAGCGCACCGCTACTGCCTCTCACAGATACGCAGTATTTT CASSAPLLPLTDTQYF TRBJ2-3 NA TRBV7-9 few
TGCAGTGCTAGAAGGTCAGGGGGATGGGGCTACACCTTC CSARRSGGWGYTF TRBJ1-2 TRBD1 TRBV20-1 few
TGTGCCAGTACGGACAGTTTAACCGGCTACACCTTC CASTDSLTGYTF TRBJ1-2 NA TRBV19 NA
TGTGCCAGCAGTCCGATTAACCAGGGTTGGTCCTACAATGAGCAGTTCTTC CASSPINQGWSYNEQFF TRBJ2-1 NA TRBV27 NA
TGTGCCAGCAGTTGGCTACAGAACACCGGGGAGCTGTTTTTT CASSWLQNTGELFF TRBJ2-2 NA TRBV6-2/TRBV6-3 NA
TGCAGTGCTAACCTAGCGGGAGGGTCGGCCTCAGATACGCAGTATTTT CSANLAGGSASDTQYF TRBJ2-3 TRBD2 TRBV20-1 few
TGCAGTGCTAGAACCGGGACTAGCGCTACTGGGGAGCAGTTCTTC CSARTGTSATGEQFF TRBJ2-1 TRBD2 TRBV20-1 NA
TGCAGTGCCAACTCAGCAGGGGGCTTACGAGAAGCTTTCTTT CSANSAGGLREAFF TRBJ1-1 TRBD1 TRBV20-1 NA
TGCGCCAGCAGCCAGGGGACTTCTCTGAACACCGGGGAGCTGTTTTTT CASSQGTSLNTGELFF TRBJ2-2 NA TRBV4-3 NA
TGCGCCAGCAGCTTGGCGGACACACAAGATACGCAGTATTTT CASSLADTQDTQYF TRBJ2-3 NA TRBV5-1 NA
TGTGCCAGCAGCCCTTGGGGCGGTGGTGGGTATACGCAGTATTTT CASSPWGGGGYTQYF TRBJ2-3 NA TRBV28 NA
TGTGCCAGCAGCTTTCGAGGCGGGGGGTACTTCGAGCAGTACTTC CASSFRGGGYFEQYF TRBJ2-7 TRBD2 TRBV7-6 once
TGTGCCAGCAGCTTAACAGGGAACTCCCGGCGGGGCAATCAGCCCCAGCATTTT CASSLTGNSRRGNQPQHF TRBJ1-5 NA TRBV7-2 NA
TGTGCCAGCAGCCAAGGATATGGGGTTACAGCGGGGGAGCTGTTTTTT CASSQGYGVTAGELFF TRBJ2-2 NA TRBV4-2 NA
TGTGCCAGCAGCGGGCGGGAAGGATCTGCAGATACGCAGTATTTT CASSGREGSADTQYF TRBJ2-3 NA TRBV7-6 NA
TGTGCCAGCACTAGTTCCTTTGGGGACAGATCCTACGAGCAGTACTTC CASTSSFGDRSYEQYF TRBJ2-7 TRBD1 TRBV27 NA
TGCAGTGCTAGCTCACGTGGACAGGACTACGAGCAGTACTTC CSASSRGQDYEQYF TRBJ2-7 TRBD1 TRBV20-1 NA
TGTGCCAGCGGGGAGGTTCACTCTGGGGCCAACGCCCTGACCTTC CASGEVHSGANALTF TRBJ2-6 NA TRBV6-6 NA
TGTGCCAGCAGTTTAGCGGGGGTTTTCGGTAACACTGAAGCTTTCTTT CASSLAGVFGNTEAFF TRBJ1-1 NA TRBV12-3/TRBV12-4 once
TGTGCCAGCAGTGAGACGAAGGGGACCCAGTACTTC CASSETKGTQYF TRBJ2-5 NA TRBV2 NA
TGTGCCAGCAGCCAAGGAAGACAAGCTAATGAAAAACTGTTTTTT CASSQGRQANEKLFF TRBJ1-4 NA TRBV14 NA
TGTGCCATCACCCCGCAGGGGGCCCAAGAGACCCAGTACTTC CAITPQGAQETQYF TRBJ2-5 TRBD1 TRBV10-3 many
TGTGCCAGACCGGGACAGGGACCCTCTGGGGCCAACGTCCTGACTTTC CARPGQGPSGANVLTF TRBJ2-6 TRBD1 TRBV7-9 NA
TGTGCCAGCAGCCAACCTTCGTCGGGACTAGTCGGAGCCCAGTACTTC CASSQPSSGLVGAQYF TRBJ2-7 TRBD2 TRBV4-2 NA
TGTGCCAGCAGTTCGCGGGACACCTTCCAAGAGACCCAGTACTTC CASSSRDTFQETQYF TRBJ2-5 NA TRBV27 NA
TGCAGTGCTAGCGATCGGCAGCTAAGCTCCTACGAGCAGTACTTC CSASDRQLSSYEQYF TRBJ2-7 NA TRBV20-1 NA
TGTGCCAGCTTCGGGGGCAATCAGCCCCAGCATTTT CASFGGNQPQHF TRBJ1-5 NA TRBV28 NA